This passage covers 21 T cell receptor beta chains from one sample sequenced in a study of neurological immune-mediated disorders. A single record per CDR3 protein comes from TCRdb applying MiXCR to the 5' RACE reads. The sample shows 45,000 to 55,000 distinct CDR3 sequences, around 5.3% of them seen only once. The sequenced sample was CD4+ T cells from blood. These receptors were taken from a woman aged 18-35 years with multiple sclerosis.

This clonotype was observed at least ten times. The chain couples TRBV12-3 or TRBV12-4 to TRBJ1-6; D might be TRBD1 (5 bases). V was shortened by 5 bases and J by 7 bases, with 9 bases between the two germline ends. This CDR3 has 13 amino acids. DNA for the CDR3: TGTGCCAGCAGTAGGGGTTACAATTCACCCCTCCACTTT. Its protein is CASSRGYNSPLHF.

V and J are TRBV5-1 and TRBJ1-1, with D hard to call. Germline CDR1 and CDR2: SGHRS and YFSETQ. This CDR3 has 13 amino acids. Trimming stripped 5 bases from V and 8 bases from J, with 16 bases between. CDR3 loop: CASRLSPRLEAFF. The DNA of the CDR3 is TGCGCCAGCAGATTATCCCCCAGGCTGGAAGCTTTCTTT.

This chain connects TRBV5-6 to TRBJ2-7, with 8 positions matching TRBD1. The CDR3 extends over 15 amino acids. The V segment lost 3 bases and the J segment 2 bases; nucleotides outside the gene matches: 7. Germline CDR1 reads SGHDT; CDR2 reads YYEEEE. The DNA for the CDR3 is TGTGCCAGCAGCTGGGCGGGCAGGGGGCCCTACGAGCAGTACGTC. It specifies CASSWAGRGPYEQYV.

A note on this clonotype: This clone may be a read error of a much larger clone one base away. The chain uses TRBV29-1 and TRBJ1-2, with 9 bases fitting TRBD1. The CDR3 contains 12 residues. Trimming cost V 8 bases and J 8 bases; bases outside gene matches: 9. Germline-derived CDR1 and CDR2 are SQVTM and ANQGSEA. The CDR3 coding sequence is TGCAGCATTAAACAGGGGGCGCGCGGCTACACCTTC. Translated: CSIKQGARGYTF. The full variable domain, its missing parts supplied by reference TRBV29-1 and TRBJ1-2, is SAVISQKPSRDICQRGTSLTIQCQVDSQVTMMFWYRQQPGQSLTLIATANQGSEATYESGFVIDKFPISRPNLTFSTLTVSNMSPEDSSIYLCSIKQGARGYTFGSGTRLTVV.

This clonotype was seen many times. This chain links TRBV5-1 with TRBJ2-2, with D hard to call. This CDR3 has 18 residues. The V gene's germline CDR1 is SGHRS and CDR2 YFSETQ. Trimming took 1 base from V and 4 from J, leaving 20 bases between them. The CDR3 sequence is CASSLRSGSDSGTGELFF. The CDR3 DNA reads as TGCGCCAGCAGCTTGCGTTCGGGTTCTGACTCCGGCACCGGGGAGCTGTTTTTT.

The table lists this clonotype with many counts. The chain links TRBV12-3 or TRBV12-4 to TRBJ1-1, with TRBD1 identical over 11 bases. The length of the CDR3 is 17 residues. Trimming at V came to 5 bases and at J to 1 base, leaving 9 bases not matched to a gene. The CDR3 protein is CASSPSGTGGRNTEAFF. CDR3 DNA: TGTGCCAGCAGTCCATCCGGGACAGGGGGGAGGAACACTGAAGCTTTCTTT.

This clonotype was counted ten times or more. The DNA for the CDR3 is TGTGCCAGCAGTTTTAGGTTGGGGGGGGCATGGAGCACAGATACGCAGTATTTT. As protein: CASSFRLGGAWSTDTQYF. The V call is TRBV12-3 or TRBV12-4, the J call TRBJ2-3; possible D gene TRBD2, 7 bases. V lost 3 bases and J 0 bases, leaving 19 bases between the germline ends. The CDR3 contains 18 residues.

This clonotype has ten or more counts. The V call is TRBV5-1, the J call TRBJ2-7; the D call may be TRBD1 or TRBD2 (6 bases each). The CDR3 is made up of 17 amino acids. Per germline, CDR1 SGHRS and CDR2 YFSETQ. With 3 bases removed from V and 3 bases from J, the gap between germline ends came to 22 bases. This chain's CDR3 is CASSSVQGTGRNYEQYF. As DNA, the CDR3 is TGCGCCAGCAGCTCCGTCCAGGGAACAGGGAGGAACTACGAGCAGTACTTC. The variable domain in full, with the rest retrieved from reference TRBV5-1 and TRBJ2-7, is KAGVTQTPRYLIKTRGQQVTLSCSPISGHRSVSWYQQTPGQGLQFLFEYFSETQRNKGNFPGRFSGRQFSNSRSEMNVSTLELGDSALYLCASSSVQGTGRNYEQYFGPGTRLTVT.

This clonotype was observed many times. The chain is built from TRBV20-1 and TRBJ2-1; 10 bases align to TRBD2. Unmatched junction bases numbered 6, after V lost 6 bases and J lost 4 bases. The CDR3 length is 14 residues. From germline, CDR1 is DFQATT and CDR2 SNEGSKA (reference sequence). CDR3: CSADRTSGYNEQFF. In DNA form, the CDR3 reads TGCAGTGCCGATCGGACTAGCGGATACAATGAGCAGTTCTTC.

V gene TRBV7-2 combines with J gene TRBJ2-1; TRBD2 agrees at 7 bases. CDR1 and CDR2 from the germline V gene are SGHTA and FQGNSA. The CDR3 contains 16 residues. Unmatched junction bases numbered 11, after V lost 2 bases and J lost 7 bases. The CDR3 is CASSLPPRGDGNEQFF. For the CDR3, the DNA is TGTGCCAGCAGCTTACCCCCCCGGGGGGACGGTAATGAGCAGTTCTTC.

This clonotype was observed many times. V and J are TRBV20-1 and TRBJ2-5; no clear D gene. The V gene's germline CDR1 is DFQATT and CDR2 SNEGSKA (reference sequence). Trimming removed 1 base from V and 3 bases from J, with 6 bases in between. The CDR3 sequence is 12 residues long. The CDR3 loop reads CSARGQKETQYF. CDR3 coding DNA: TGCAGTGCTAGAGGCCAGAAAGAGACCCAGTACTTC.

This clonotype was detected ten times or more. V usage is TRBV6-6 and J usage is TRBJ2-5; 9 nucleotides line up with TRBD1. V trimming: 5 bases; J trimming: 5 bases; junction bases outside the gene matches: 3. CDR1 is MNHNY and CDR2 is SVGAGI in the germline V gene (reference sequence). The CDR3 consists of 13 residues. CDR3 DNA sequence: TGTGCCAGCAGTCGAGACAGGGGGGAGACCCAGTACTTC. Its translation is CASSRDRGETQYF.

In this sample, this clonotype turned up many times. The rearrangement joins TRBV10-3 to TRBJ1-1, with a weak D call TRBD1 (6 bases). Germline CDR1 is ENHRY and CDR2 is SYGVKD. The V gene lost 10 bases and the J gene lost 3 bases, with 15 bases spanning the gap. The CDR3 is made up of 13 amino acids. The chain's CDR3 is CATMGGGDTEAFF. In DNA, the CDR3 is TGTGCCACCATGGGGGGGGGCGACACTGAAGCTTTCTTT.

This clonotype was recorded many times. The rearrangement joins TRBV20-1 to TRBJ2-1, with D unclear. The V gene lost 8 bases and the J gene lost 9 bases, with 8 bases spanning the gap. This CDR3 spans 9 amino acids. Germline V gene lookup returns CDR1 DFQATT and CDR2 SNEGSKA (reference sequence). The CDR3 DNA reads as TGCAGTCCCCTCACTGAGCAGTTCTTC. This codes for CSPLTEQFF.

The sample holds many counts of this clonotype. This chain links TRBV20-1 with TRBJ1-1, with unresolved D. This CDR3 region has 13 residues. With 6 bases removed from V and 0 bases from J, the gap between germline ends came to 11 bases. In germline, CDR1 is DFQATT, CDR2 SNEGSKA (reference sequence). The CDR3 DNA reads TGCAGTGCCCGGACCAACTTGAACACTGAAGCTTTCTTT. As protein: CSARTNLNTEAFF.

This clonotype was recorded many times. This chain uses TRBV20-1 with TRBJ1-1, with D unresolved. Germline CDR1 is DFQATT and CDR2 is SNEGSKA (reference sequence). V lost 5 bases, J lost 1 base, and 14 bases lay in between. The CDR3 has 14 residues. In DNA form, the CDR3 reads TGCAGTGCTCTTGTGGATCAGGCGAACACTGAAGCTTTCTTT. Protein product: CSALVDQANTEAFF.

This clonotype was observed many times. The chain recombines TRBV5-1 with TRBJ2-5, with D possibly being TRBD1 or TRBD2 (5 bases each). The CDR3 totals 14 residues. Germline loops: CDR1 SGHRS, CDR2 YFSETQ. V was clipped by 3 bases and J by 5 bases, with 14 bases between them. The CDR3, as DNA: TGCGCCAGCAGCTACCGGGACCAAGGGGAGACCCAGTACTTC. Translated, it gives CASSYRDQGETQYF.

This clonotype was seen at least ten times. V and J are TRBV7-2 and TRBJ2-3, with D uncertain. There are 15 residues in the CDR3. Germline V CDR1 and CDR2: SGHTA, FQGNSA. Deletions cut 2 bases from V and 3 bases from J, with 12 bases between. In DNA form, the CDR3 reads TGTGCCAGCAGCTTATTAGACCGCTTGACAGATACGCAGTATTTT. This encodes CASSLLDRLTDTQYF. Based on the CDR3 plus reference TRBV7-2 and TRBJ2-3, the full variable domain is GAGVSQSPSNKVTEKGKDVELRCDPISGHTALYWYRQSLGQGLEFLIYFQGNSAPDKSGLPSDRFSAERTGGSVSTLTIQRTQQEDSAVYLCASSLLDRLTDTQYFGPGTRLTVL.

This clonotype was found many times. V gene TRBV5-4 combines with J gene TRBJ1-2; 8 nucleotides line up with TRBD1. The CDR3 is made up of 13 amino acids. Germline lookup yields CDR1 SGHNT and CDR2 YYREEE (reference sequence). V trimming: 4 bases; J trimming: 8 bases; junction bases outside the gene matches: 7. The CDR3 here is CASSPGQGGGYTF. CDR3 DNA: TGTGCCAGCAGCCCCGGACAGGGAGGAGGCTACACCTTC.

In this sample, this clonotype turned up many times. The chain combines TRBV20-1 with TRBJ1-1, with TRBD1 identical over 7 bases. V lost 7 bases to trimming and J lost 2 bases; unmatched junction nucleotides: 7. The germline V gene encodes CDR1 DFQATT and CDR2 SNEGSKA (reference sequence). The CDR3 runs 13 residues. For the CDR3, the DNA is TGCAGTGTTGGCCGGGACAGTAACACTGAAGCTTTCTTT. Its translation: CSVGRDSNTEAFF.

This clonotype was seen ten or more times. The rearrangement uses TRBV14 and TRBJ2-1; 11 bases match TRBD2. Trimming took 6 bases from V and 10 from J; bases not matched to a gene: 14. This CDR3 has 16 residues. Germline assignment: CDR1 SGHDN and CDR2 FVKESK. The CDR3 sequence: CASRITSGGGYGEQFF. The CDR3 DNA reads TGTGCCAGCAGAATTACTAGCGGGGGAGGATACGGAGAGCAGTTCTTC.